The source of this TCR beta chain is a study of human CD8 memory T cell subsets. V lost 3 bases, J lost 4 bases, and 5 bases stayed unmatched. The CDR3 covers 15 residues. CDR1 is SGHTA and CDR2 is FQGNSA in the germline V gene. Study outcomes and limitations: Minimally overlapping with each other were the repertoires of precursor exhausted and stem-like memory T cells.

Libraries of TCR beta chains were produced by 5' RACE (UMI-labeled). TCRdb independently ran MiXCR on the 5' RACE reads; one entry per CDR3 protein. This table has about 7,900 distinct CDR3 sequences, around 4% appearing once. Judged by abundance, this clonotype is medium-sized. Its antigen is not identified. Material: CD8+ T cells from PBMCs. This chain uses TRBV7-2 with TRBJ2-1, with 8 positions matching TRBD2. The receptor's source is a human donor in good health. CDR3 nucleotide sequence: TGTGCCAGCAGCTTCGGGACTAGGGGATACAATGAGCAGTTCTTC. It yields the protein CASSFGTRGYNEQFF.